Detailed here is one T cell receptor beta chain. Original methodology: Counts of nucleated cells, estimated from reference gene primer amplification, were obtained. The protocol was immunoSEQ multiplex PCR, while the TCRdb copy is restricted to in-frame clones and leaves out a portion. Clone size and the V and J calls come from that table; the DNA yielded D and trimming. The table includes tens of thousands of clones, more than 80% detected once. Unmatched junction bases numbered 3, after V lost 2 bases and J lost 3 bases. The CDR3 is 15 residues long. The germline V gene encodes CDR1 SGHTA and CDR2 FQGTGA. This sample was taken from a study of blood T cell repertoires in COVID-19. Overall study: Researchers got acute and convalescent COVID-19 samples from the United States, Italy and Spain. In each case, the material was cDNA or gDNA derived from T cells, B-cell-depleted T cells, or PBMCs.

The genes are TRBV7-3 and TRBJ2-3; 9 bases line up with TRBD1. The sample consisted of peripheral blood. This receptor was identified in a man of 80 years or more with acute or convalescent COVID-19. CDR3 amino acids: CASSLGTGRTDTQYF. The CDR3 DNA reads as TGTGCCAGCAGCTTAGGGACAGGGAGGACAGATACGCAGTATTTT.